The entry below describes one T cell receptor (beta chain). CDR1 is SGHVS and CDR2 is FQNEAQ in the germline V gene. V was cut by 4 bases and J by 3 bases, with 13 bases left in between. CDR3 size: 15 residues. TCRdb's copy holds only in-frame clones and misses some; the assay was immunoSEQ multiplex PCR. The sample yields 270,000 or so clones, 75% to 90% seen once. These data belong to a study of blood T cell repertoires in COVID-19. Sequenced material: peripheral blood. The chain is built from TRBV7-8 and TRBJ1-3, with a tentative D call TRBD1 (5 bases). The TCR was taken from a human donor in a cohort sampled during active COVID-19. The CDR3: CASSSTGRDGNTIYF. As DNA, the CDR3 is TGTGCCAGCAGCTCGACGGGCAGGGATGGAAACACCATATATTTT.